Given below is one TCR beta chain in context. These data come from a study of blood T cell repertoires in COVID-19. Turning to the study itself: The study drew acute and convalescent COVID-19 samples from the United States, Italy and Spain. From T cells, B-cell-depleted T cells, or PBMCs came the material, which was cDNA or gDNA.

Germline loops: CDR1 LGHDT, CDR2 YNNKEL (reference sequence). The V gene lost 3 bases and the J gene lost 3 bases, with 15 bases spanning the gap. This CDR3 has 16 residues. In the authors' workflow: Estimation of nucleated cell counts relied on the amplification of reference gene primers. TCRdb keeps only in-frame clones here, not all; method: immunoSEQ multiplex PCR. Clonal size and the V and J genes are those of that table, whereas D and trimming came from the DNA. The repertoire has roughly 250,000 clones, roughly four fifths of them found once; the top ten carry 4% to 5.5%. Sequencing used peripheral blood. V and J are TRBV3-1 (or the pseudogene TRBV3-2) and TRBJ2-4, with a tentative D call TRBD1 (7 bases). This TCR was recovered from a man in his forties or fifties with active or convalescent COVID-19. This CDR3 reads CASSHTMQGGKNIQYF. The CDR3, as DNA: TGTGCCAGCAGCCACACAATGCAGGGGGGCAAAAACATTCAGTACTTC.